These T cell receptor beta chains were read from a single sample in a study of T-cell reconstitution after alpha-beta-depleted transplantation in children. Each CDR3 protein gets one entry after TCRdb re-called the PCR reads with MiXCR. Of around 530,000 distinct CDR3 sequences in the sample, less than 35% were seen once. Material: PBMCs from the stem cell graft donor, obtained from the stem cell graft. The receptors shown here come from a human donor who donated a stem cell graft to a child with aplastic anemia. CDR3s include the opening cysteine and the closing phenylalanine or tryptophan. A D gene is named only where the DNA matches it firmly. A clone size is listed for some rows: how often the clone was seen (once, few, many), or a class if it is expanded.

TRBJ2-1,TRBV12-3/TRBV12-4,TRBD2,few,14,CASMTSGTYNEQFF,TGTGCCAGCATGACTAGCGGGACCTACAATGAGCAGTTCTTC
TRBJ2-7,TRBV5-6,TRBD2,few,14,CASSPTSGSKQQYF,TGTGCCAGCAGCCCGACTAGCGGGAGTAAACAGCAGTACTTC
TRBJ2-1,TRBV25-1,TRBD2,few,16,CASSEHSGSSYNEQFF,TGTGCCAGCAGTGAACATAGCGGGAGCTCCTACAATGAGCAGTTCTTC
TRBJ1-2,TRBV29-1,.,.,13,CSVTDNSNYGYTF,TGCAGCGTCACAGACAATAGTAACTATGGCTACACCTTC
TRBJ1-5,TRBV6-5,TRBD1,few,16,CASSYPDRGGNQPQHF,TGTGCCAGCAGTTACCCGGACAGGGGAGGGAATCAGCCCCAGCATTTT
TRBJ2-5,TRBV6-5,.,.,11,CASSYGGTQYF,TGTGCCAGCAGTTATGGCGGGACCCAGTACTTC
TRBJ2-4,TRBV12-3/TRBV12-4,.,.,12,CASRNRGNIQYF,TGTGCCAGCAGAAACCGGGGTAACATTCAGTACTTC
TRBJ1-2,TRBV29-1,.,many,10,CSVGTEGNAF,TGCAGCGTTGGGACAGAAGGGAACGCCTTC
TRBJ2-1,TRBV20-1,.,few,15,CSANLPGSSYNEQFF,TGCAGTGCTAATTTGCCAGGAAGCTCCTACAATGAGCAGTTCTTC
TRBJ2-1,TRBV7-9,TRBD2,.,17,CASSLPLAATSYNEQFF,TGTGCCAGCAGCTTACCACTAGCGGCTACCTCCTACAATGAGCAGTTCTTC
TRBJ1-6,TRBV28,.,.,17,CASSLVTGSGSLSPLHF,TGTGCCAGCAGTCTGGTTACAGGGTCTGGGTCTCTTTCACCCCTCCACTTT
TRBJ1-2,TRBV10-3,TRBD1,.,14,CAISDSDRIYGYTF,TGTGCCATCAGTGATTCGGACAGGATCTATGGCTACACCTTC
TRBJ1-6,TRBV5-1,.,few,15,CASSLLPGNNSPLHF,TGCGCCAGCAGCTTGCTACCAGGGAATAATTCACCCCTCCACTTT
TRBJ2-7,TRBV25-1,.,once,13,CASSEYGRNEQYF,TGTGCCAGCAGTGAATATGGGCGGAACGAGCAGTACTTC
TRBJ2-1,TRBV20-1,TRBD2,.,10,CSANQREKFF,TGCAGTGCTAACCAGCGGGAGAAGTTCTTC
TRBJ1-3,TRBV9,.,once,16,CASSVELGTSGNTIYF,TGTGCCAGCAGCGTAGAGTTGGGGACCTCTGGAAACACCATATATTTT
TRBJ2-7,TRBV7-2,.,.,13,CASSLSPWYEQYF,TGTGCCAGCAGCTTATCCCCCTGGTACGAGCAGTACTTC
TRBJ2-1,TRBV11-2,TRBD2,.,19,CASCRGTSGRPVPYNEQFF,TGTGCCAGCTGTCGCGGGACTAGCGGGAGGCCCGTACCCTACAATGAGCAGTTCTTC
TRBJ2-1,TRBV24-1,TRBD2,few,14,CATSDPLAGAEQFF,TGTGCCACCAGTGACCCGTTAGCGGGAGCTGAGCAGTTCTTC
TRBJ2-3,TRBV20-1,TRBD2,many,14,CSAGLAVEGDTQYF,TGCAGTGCGGGACTAGCGGTCGAGGGAGATACGCAGTATTTT
TRBJ2-5,TRBV20-1,.,many,13,CSASWAGRETQYF,TGCAGTGCTAGTTGGGCAGGGAGGGAGACCCAGTACTTC
TRBJ1-4,TRBV7-2,.,once,15,CASSSNYGGGEKLFF,TGTGCCAGCAGCTCAAACTATGGGGGTGGGGAAAAACTGTTTTTT
TRBJ2-2,TRBV19,.,.,16,CASSKGTGIDTGELFF,TGTGCCAGTAGTAAAGGGACGGGAATAGACACCGGGGAGCTGTTTTTT
TRBJ2-3,TRBV11-3,TRBD1,.,15,CASSLGGQGTDTQYF,TGTGCCAGCAGCTTAGGGGGACAGGGCACAGATACGCAGTATTTT
TRBJ1-5,TRBV27,TRBD1,once,15,CASSFEGQLNQPQHF,TGTGCCAGCAGTTTCGAGGGACAGCTCAATCAGCCCCAGCATTTT
TRBJ2-1,TRBV28,TRBD1,.,16,CASSFTGGSSYNEQFF,TGTGCCAGCAGTTTTACAGGGGGGAGCTCCTACAATGAGCAGTTCTTC
TRBJ1-4,TRBV7-2,.,.,14,CASSLAGRGEKLFF,TGTGCCAGCAGCTTAGCGGGACGGGGTGAAAAACTGTTTTTT
TRBJ1-3,TRBV12-3/TRBV12-4,.,.,15,CASEGRASSGNTIYF,TGTGCCAGCGAGGGGAGAGCTTCCTCTGGAAACACCATATATTTT
TRBJ1-3,TRBV28,TRBD1,few,15,CASASVGTGINTIYF,TGTGCCAGCGCCTCAGTTGGGACAGGGATAAACACCATATATTTT
TRBJ2-5,TRBV10-3,.,few,12,CAIRTYQETQYF,TGTGCCATCAGAACCTACCAAGAGACCCAGTACTTC
TRBJ2-4,TRBV7-9,.,.,17,CASSEGVTTEAKNIQYF,TGTGCCAGCAGCGAGGGGGTGACCACAGAAGCCAAAAACATTCAGTACTTC
TRBJ1-2,TRBV15,.,few,16,CATSRDWGGANYGYTF,TGTGCCACCAGCAGAGATTGGGGGGGGGCTAACTATGGCTACACCTTC
TRBJ2-1,TRBV15,.,few,16,CATSRALTRGINEQFF,TGTGCCACCAGCAGAGCCCTAACACGGGGGATCAATGAGCAGTTCTTC
TRBJ2-2,TRBV4-3,TRBD1,.,14,CASSYNRGPGELFF,TGCGCCAGCAGCTACAACAGGGGGCCCGGGGAGCTGTTTTTT
TRBJ2-6,TRBV7-4,TRBD2,.,23,CASSLFQTSGGDLTLWRANVLTF,TGTGCCAGCAGCTTATTCCAGACTAGCGGGGGTGACCTAACGCTCTGGAGGGCCAACGTCCTGACTTTC
TRBJ2-7,TRBV11-1,TRBD2,few,18,CASSSPTSGGKTAYEQYF,TGTGCCAGCAGCTCCCCGACTAGCGGGGGAAAAACCGCCTACGAGCAGTACTTC
TRBJ2-1,TRBV20-1,.,.,13,CSALRVGLNEQFF,TGCAGTGCCCTAAGGGTGGGCCTGAATGAGCAGTTCTTC
TRBJ1-2,TRBV5-1,.,.,14,CASSLTPGAPYYTF,TGCGCCAGCAGCTTGACCCCAGGGGCTCCCTACTACACCTTC
TRBJ1-1,TRBV6-2/TRBV6-3,TRBD1,.,14,CASSPERGHPEAFF,TGTGCCAGCAGTCCTGAAAGGGGGCACCCTGAAGCTTTCTTT
TRBJ2-1,TRBV29-1,TRBD2,few,14,CSVRIRGSIDEQFF,TGCAGCGTTCGTATCCGCGGGAGTATCGATGAGCAGTTCTTC
TRBJ2-3,TRBV7-2,.,once,13,CASSLDNTDTQYF,TGTGCCAGCAGCTTAGACAACACAGATACGCAGTATTTT
TRBJ2-5,TRBV13,.,few,12,CASSLKGETQYF,TGTGCCAGCAGCTTAAAGGGGGAGACCCAGTACTTC
TRBJ2-4,TRBV12-3/TRBV12-4,.,few,12,CASSPSTTSIYF,TGTGCCAGCAGTCCCAGCACTACCAGTATTTACTTC
TRBJ1-2,TRBV27,.,few,15,CASSPGTTNNYGYTF,TGTGCCAGCAGTCCGGGGACAACGAACAACTATGGCTACACCTTC
TRBJ1-1,TRBV5-1,TRBD1,.,16,CASSLEAGGLDTEAFF,TGCGCCAGCAGCTTGGAGGCAGGGGGGTTGGACACTGAAGCTTTCTTT
TRBJ2-1,TRBV7-6,.,.,17,CASSPLLPRGGYNEQFF,TGTGCCAGCAGCCCTCTTCTGCCCAGGGGGGGCTACAATGAGCAGTTCTTC
TRBJ2-1,TRBV7-2,.,few,16,CASRGPGSPRYNEQFF,TGTGCCAGCAGGGGTCCGGGATCCCCCCGCTACAATGAGCAGTTCTTC
TRBJ2-7,TRBV12-3/TRBV12-4,.,few,14,CASRRTGLEYEQYF,TGTGCCAGCAGACGTACAGGTCTGGAATACGAGCAGTACTTC
TRBJ2-7,TRBV29-1,.,few,13,CSVEDPQLYEQYF,TGCAGCGTTGAAGATCCACAGCTCTACGAGCAGTACTTC
TRBJ1-1,TRBV5-1,TRBD1,.,15,CASSLGGTVNTEAFF,TGCGCCAGCAGCTTGGGAGGGACAGTGAACACTGAAGCTTTCTTT
TRBJ2-1,TRBV20-1,.,once,13,CSAPGLLYNEQFF,TGCAGTGCCCCGGGCCTTTTATACAATGAGCAGTTCTTC
TRBJ1-1,TRBV12-3/TRBV12-4,TRBD1,few,15,CASSPPGQGITEAFF,TGTGCCAGCAGCCCTCCGGGACAGGGGATCACTGAAGCTTTCTTT
TRBJ2-2,TRBV24-1,.,few,12,CATSVSSGELFF,TGTGCCACCAGTGTTAGTTCCGGGGAGCTGTTTTTT
TRBJ2-7,TRBV29-1,.,many,13,CSVALQGTDEQYF,TGCAGCGTTGCATTACAGGGAACGGACGAGCAGTACTTC
TRBJ1-1,TRBV20-1,.,few,13,CSAIYSLNTEAFF,TGCAGTGCTATTTACAGCCTGAACACTGAAGCTTTCTTT
TRBJ1-4,TRBV25-1,TRBD1,few,16,CASSQGQGATNEKLFF,TGTGCCAGCAGTCAGGGACAGGGTGCAACTAATGAAAAACTGTTTTTT
TRBJ2-7,TRBV19,.,.,14,CASSSRDVSYEQYF,TGTGCCAGTAGTAGCCGGGACGTTTCCTACGAGCAGTACTTC
TRBJ2-1,TRBV6-2/TRBV6-3,TRBD2,.,17,CASRQPSTGTSGNEQFF,TGTGCCAGCAGGCAACCCTCTACCGGGACTAGCGGCAATGAGCAGTTCTTC
TRBJ2-3,TRBV14,.,few,12,CASSQIRGTQYF,TGTGCCAGCAGCCAAATCCGGGGTACGCAGTATTTT
TRBJ1-1,TRBV19,.,.,18,CASRDLYRQQRGEAEAFF,TGTGCCAGTAGGGATTTATATCGGCAGCAACGAGGGGAGGCTGAAGCTTTCTTT